This TCR beta chain was found in a study of cytotoxic CD8 clonotypes in ibrutinib-treated CLL. Study as a whole: Sample averages reached about 250,000 productive templates and over 85,000 productive rearrangements. Whole-study results and caveats: Higher clonality was seen at ibrutinib response and a return toward baseline at progression.

Notes on this clone: Its antigen is as yet unknown.

CDR3 size: 18 residues. Germline V lookup: CDR1 SGHRS, CDR2 YFSETQ. With 4 bases clipped from V and 3 bases from J, the junction kept 17 bases outside the gene matches. The protocol was immunoSEQ multiplex PCR, while the TCRdb copy is restricted to in-frame clones and leaves out a portion. The data contain some 140,000 clones, 80% to 85% of them singletons. This material consisted of PBMCs, taken after 24 months of ibrutinib treatment. This chain connects TRBV5-1 to TRBJ2-7, with 9 bases lining up with TRBD2. The clonotype was recovered from a human donor with chronic lymphocytic leukemia. The CDR3 DNA follows: TGCGCCAGCAGCAAGGAGGGTATTGGGCTAGCGGGATTCTACGAGCAGTACTTC. Protein sequence: CASSKEGIGLAGFYEQYF.